The 6 T cell receptor beta chains presented below share a single source sample, sequenced in a study of blood T cell repertoires in COVID-19. The table came from immunoSEQ multiplex PCR; TCRdb's copy has only in-frame clones and leaves some out. This table holds about 100,000 clones, about 90% found once. The sample comprised peripheral blood. These receptors were obtained from a man in his forties or fifties with acute or convalescent COVID-19.

V gene TRBV2 combines with J gene TRBJ1-3, with 9 positions matching TRBD1. Germline CDR1 and CDR2: SNHLY and FYNNEI. The CDR3 consists of 17 residues. After removal of 6 bases from V and 0 bases from J, the junction contained 9 bases not matched to a gene. CDR3 nucleotides: TGTGCCAGCAGACGGGGGGGGACAGGGACCTCTGGAAACACCATATATTTT. Translated: CASRRGGTGTSGNTIYF.

This rearrangement joins TRBV6-2 or TRBV6-3 to TRBJ1-5; 7 bases are shared with TRBD1. This CDR3 spans 15 amino acids. V was clipped by 4 bases and J by 5 bases; unmatched bases: 8. Germline V lookup: CDR1 MNHEY, CDR2 SVGEGT. This CDR3 is CASSWGQSGDQPQHF. In DNA form, the CDR3 reads TGTGCCAGCAGTTGGGGACAGTCGGGCGATCAGCCCCAGCATTTT.

This clone was observed a single time. V and J are TRBV7-9 and TRBJ1-4; 12 nucleotides agree with TRBD1. Germline V gives CDR1 SEHNR, CDR2 FQNEAQ (reference sequence). The CDR3 consists of 16 residues. V dropped 1 base and J dropped 8; count of bases not matched to a gene: 5. CDR3 protein: CASSLGGTGGYEKLFF. CDR3 nucleotides: TGTGCCAGCAGCTTAGGGGGGACAGGGGGCTACGAAAAACTGTTTTTT.

This clone has only a few counts. V and J are TRBV30 and TRBJ1-1; D call uncertain. Trimming left V 0 bases short and J 3 bases short, with 11 bases between. The CDR3 spans 14 residues. Per germline, CDR1 GTSNPN and CDR2 SVGIG (reference sequence). This chain's CDR3 is CAWSVPAEDTEAFF. CDR3 coding DNA: TGTGCCTGGAGTGTACCGGCAGAGGACACTGAAGCTTTCTTT. The entire variable domain, with the rest obtained from reference TRBV30 and TRBJ1-1, is as follows: SQTIHQWPATLVQPVGSPLSLECTVEGTSNPNLYWYRQAAGRGLQLLFYSVGIGQISSEVPQNLSASRPQDRQFILSSKKLLLSDSGFYLCAWSVPAEDTEAFFGQGTRLTVV.

This chain connects TRBV29-1 to TRBJ1-6; 7 bases align to TRBD1. Germline V gene sequence: CDR1 SQVTM, CDR2 ANQGSEA. The CDR3 sequence is 13 residues long. V shed 5 bases and J 7 bases; nucleotides not matched to a gene: 5. The CDR3 loop is CSVLTGRNSPLHF. Here the CDR3 DNA reads TGCAGCGTTCTGACAGGGCGGAATTCACCCCTCCACTTT.

The V gene is TRBV7-2, the J gene TRBJ1-5; D call uncertain. In germline, CDR1 is SGHTA, CDR2 FQGNSA. The CDR3 extends over 17 amino acids. The ends were cut back, 1 base at V and 2 bases at J, with 15 bases in the middle. The CDR3 spells CASSLDPVTLRNQPQHF. The CDR3 DNA follows: TGTGCCAGCAGCTTAGACCCAGTTACCCTTCGCAATCAGCCCCAGCATTTT.